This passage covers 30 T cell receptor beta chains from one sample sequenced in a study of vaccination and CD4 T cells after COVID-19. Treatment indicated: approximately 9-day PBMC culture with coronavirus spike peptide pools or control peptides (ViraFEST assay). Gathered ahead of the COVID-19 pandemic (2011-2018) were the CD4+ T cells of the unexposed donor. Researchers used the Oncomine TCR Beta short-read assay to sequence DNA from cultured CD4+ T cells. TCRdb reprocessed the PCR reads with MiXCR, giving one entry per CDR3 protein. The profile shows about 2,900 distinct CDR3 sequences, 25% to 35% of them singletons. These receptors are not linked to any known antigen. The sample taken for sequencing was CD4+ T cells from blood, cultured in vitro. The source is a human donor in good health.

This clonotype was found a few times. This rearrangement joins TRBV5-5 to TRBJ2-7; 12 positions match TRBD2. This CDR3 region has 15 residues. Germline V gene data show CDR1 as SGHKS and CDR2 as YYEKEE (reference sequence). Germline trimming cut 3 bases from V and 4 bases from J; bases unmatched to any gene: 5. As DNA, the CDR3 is TGTGCCAGCAGCTCCCCTAGCGGGGGGGTATACGAGCAGTACTTC. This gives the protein CASSSPSGGVYEQYF.

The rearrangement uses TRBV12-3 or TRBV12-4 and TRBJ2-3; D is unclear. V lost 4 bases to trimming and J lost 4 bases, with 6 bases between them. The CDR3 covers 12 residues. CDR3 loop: CASSYGPDTQYF. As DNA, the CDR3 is TGTGCCAGCAGTTACGGGCCAGATACGCAGTATTTT.

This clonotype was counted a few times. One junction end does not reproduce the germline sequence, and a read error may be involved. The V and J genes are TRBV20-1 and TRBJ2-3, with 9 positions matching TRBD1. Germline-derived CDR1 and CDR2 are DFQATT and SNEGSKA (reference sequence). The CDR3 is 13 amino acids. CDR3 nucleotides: TGCAGTGCTATTAAGGACAGGGGCCCACTCAGAGGTTTT. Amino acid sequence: CSAIKDRGPLRGF.

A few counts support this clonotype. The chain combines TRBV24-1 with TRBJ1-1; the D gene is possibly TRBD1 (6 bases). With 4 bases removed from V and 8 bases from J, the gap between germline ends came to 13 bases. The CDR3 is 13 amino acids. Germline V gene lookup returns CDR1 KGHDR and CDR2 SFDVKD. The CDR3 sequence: CATSENGGQEAFF. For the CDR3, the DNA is TGTGCCACCAGTGAGAACGGGGGGCAGGAAGCTTTCTTT.

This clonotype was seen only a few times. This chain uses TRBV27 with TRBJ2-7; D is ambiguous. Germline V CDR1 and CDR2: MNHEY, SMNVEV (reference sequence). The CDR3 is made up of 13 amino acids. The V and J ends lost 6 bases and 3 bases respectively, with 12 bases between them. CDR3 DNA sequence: TGTGCCAGCAGCATGGGGATAAGCTACGAGCAGTACTTC. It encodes CASSMGISYEQYF.

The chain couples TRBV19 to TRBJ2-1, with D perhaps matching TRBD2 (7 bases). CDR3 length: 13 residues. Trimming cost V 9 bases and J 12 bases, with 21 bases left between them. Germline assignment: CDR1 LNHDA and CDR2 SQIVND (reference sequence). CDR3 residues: CASHQRSGGRQFF. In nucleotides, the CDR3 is TGTGCCAGCCACCAGAGGTCGGGGGGCCGGCAGTTCTTC.

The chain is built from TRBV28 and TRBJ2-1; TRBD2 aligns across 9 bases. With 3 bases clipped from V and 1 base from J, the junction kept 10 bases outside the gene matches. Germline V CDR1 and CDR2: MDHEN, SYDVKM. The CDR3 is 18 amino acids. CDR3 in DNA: TGTGCCAGCAGTTTGGGCCTAGCGGGGAAAATTTCCTACAATGAGCAGTTCTTC. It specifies CASSLGLAGKISYNEQFF. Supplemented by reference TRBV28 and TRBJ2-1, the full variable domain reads DVKVTQSSRYLVKRTGEKVFLECVQDMDHENMFWYRQDPGLGLRLIYFSYDVKMKEKGDIPEGYSVSREKKERFSLILESASTNQTSMYLCASSLGLAGKISYNEQFFGPGTRLTVL.

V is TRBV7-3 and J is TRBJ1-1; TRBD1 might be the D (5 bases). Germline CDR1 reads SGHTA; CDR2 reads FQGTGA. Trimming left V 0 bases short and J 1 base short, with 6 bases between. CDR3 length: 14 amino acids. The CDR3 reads CASSLTGGNTEAFF. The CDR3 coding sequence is TGTGCCAGCAGCTTAACGGGGGGGAACACTGAAGCTTTCTTT.

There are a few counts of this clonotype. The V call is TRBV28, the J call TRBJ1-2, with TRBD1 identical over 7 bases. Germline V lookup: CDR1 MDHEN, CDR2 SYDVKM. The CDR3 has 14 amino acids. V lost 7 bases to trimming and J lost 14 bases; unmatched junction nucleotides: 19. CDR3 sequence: CASTQDRAMGEETF. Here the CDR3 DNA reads TGTGCCAGCACCCAAGACAGGGCTATGGGGGAGGAAACCTTC.

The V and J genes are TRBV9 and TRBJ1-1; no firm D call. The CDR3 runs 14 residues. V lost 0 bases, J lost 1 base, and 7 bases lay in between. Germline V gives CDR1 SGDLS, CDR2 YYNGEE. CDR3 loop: CASSVGGSNTEAFF. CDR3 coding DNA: TGTGCCAGCAGCGTAGGAGGCTCGAACACTGAAGCTTTCTTT.

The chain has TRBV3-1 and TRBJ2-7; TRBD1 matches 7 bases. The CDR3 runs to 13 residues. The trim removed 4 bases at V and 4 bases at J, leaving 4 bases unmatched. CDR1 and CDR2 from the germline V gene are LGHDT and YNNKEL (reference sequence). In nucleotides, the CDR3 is TGTGCCAGCAGCCTCCGACAGGGTTACGAGCAGTACTTC. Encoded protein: CASSLRQGYEQYF.

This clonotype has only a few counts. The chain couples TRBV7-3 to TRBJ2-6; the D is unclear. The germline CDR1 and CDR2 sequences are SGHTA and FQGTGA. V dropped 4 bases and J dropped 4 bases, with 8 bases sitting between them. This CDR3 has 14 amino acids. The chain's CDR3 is CASSSFGGANVLTF. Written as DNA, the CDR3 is TGTGCCAGCAGCTCGTTTGGCGGGGCCAACGTCCTGACTTTC. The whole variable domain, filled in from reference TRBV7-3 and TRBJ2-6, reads GAGVSQTPSNKVTEKGKYVELRCDPISGHTALYWYRQSLGQGPEFLIYFQGTGAADDSGLPNDRFFAVRPEGSVSTLKIQRTERGDSAVYLCASSSFGGANVLTFGAGSRLTVL.

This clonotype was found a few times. This CDR3 reads CAWSLSFGPQYF. In DNA form, the CDR3 reads TGTGCCTGGAGTCTATCCTTTGGCCCCCAGTACTTC. The rearrangement uses TRBV30 and TRBJ2-5; D is unresolved. Trimming removed 2 bases at V and 9 bases at J, with 13 bases between. CDR3 length: 12 residues. The germline V gene has CDR1 GTSNPN and CDR2 SVGIG (reference sequence).

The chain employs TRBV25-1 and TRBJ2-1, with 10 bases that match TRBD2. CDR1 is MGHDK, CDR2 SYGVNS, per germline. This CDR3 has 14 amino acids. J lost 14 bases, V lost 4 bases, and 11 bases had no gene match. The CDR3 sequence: CASSGTSGSLRKFF. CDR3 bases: TGTGCCAGCAGTGGGACTAGCGGTTCGCTGAGGAAGTTCTTC.

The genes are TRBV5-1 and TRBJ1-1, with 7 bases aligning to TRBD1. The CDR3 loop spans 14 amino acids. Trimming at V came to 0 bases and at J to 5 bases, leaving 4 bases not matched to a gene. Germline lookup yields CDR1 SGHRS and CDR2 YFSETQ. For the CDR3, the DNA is TGCGCCAGCAGCTTGGAGGGGGCGGGGACTGAAGCTTTCTTT. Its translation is CASSLEGAGTEAFF. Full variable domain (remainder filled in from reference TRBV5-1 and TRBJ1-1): KAGVTQTPRYLIKTRGQQVTLSCSPISGHRSVSWYQQTPGQGLQFLFEYFSETQRNKGNFPGRFSGRQFSNSRSEMNVSTLELGDSALYLCASSLEGAGTEAFFGQGTRLTVV.

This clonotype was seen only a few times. In DNA, the CDR3 is TGTGCCACCAGCAGGGAACTAGCGGGCACCTACAATGAGCAGTTCTTC. It is translated as CATSRELAGTYNEQFF. The chain couples TRBV15 to TRBJ2-1, with TRBD2 identical over 9 bases. Germline CDR1 reads LNHNV; CDR2 reads YYDKDF (reference sequence). The ends lost 3 bases at V and 2 bases at J; junction bases unmatched: 5. The CDR3 extends over 16 amino acids. Full variable domain (remainder filled in from reference TRBV15 and TRBJ2-1): DAMVIQNPRYQVTQFGKPVTLSCSQTLNHNVMYWYQQKSSQAPKLLFHYYDKDFNNEADTPDNFQSRRPNTSFCFLDIRSPGLGDTAMYLCATSRELAGTYNEQFFGPGTRLTVL.

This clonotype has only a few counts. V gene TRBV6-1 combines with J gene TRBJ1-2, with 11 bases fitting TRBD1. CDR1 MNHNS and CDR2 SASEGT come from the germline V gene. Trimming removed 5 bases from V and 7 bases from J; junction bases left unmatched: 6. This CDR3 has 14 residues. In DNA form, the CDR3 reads TGTGCCAGCAGTCCCCGGACAGGGGGCTCTGGCTACACCTTC. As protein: CASSPRTGGSGYTF.

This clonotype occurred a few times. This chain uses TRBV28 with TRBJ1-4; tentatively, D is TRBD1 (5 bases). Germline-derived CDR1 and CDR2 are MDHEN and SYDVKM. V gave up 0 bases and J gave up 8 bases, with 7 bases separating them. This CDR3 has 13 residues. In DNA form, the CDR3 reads TGTGCCAGCAGTTTATGGGGGGACGAAAAACTGTTTTTT. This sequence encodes CASSLWGDEKLFF.

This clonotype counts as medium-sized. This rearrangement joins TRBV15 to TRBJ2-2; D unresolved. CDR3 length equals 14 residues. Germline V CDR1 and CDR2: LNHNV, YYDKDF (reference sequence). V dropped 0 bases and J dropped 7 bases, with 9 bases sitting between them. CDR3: CATSRDMAGGELFF. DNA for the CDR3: TGTGCCACCAGCAGAGATATGGCTGGCGGGGAGCTGTTTTTT. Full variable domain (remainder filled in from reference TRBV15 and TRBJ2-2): DAMVIQNPRYQVTQFGKPVTLSCSQTLNHNVMYWYQQKSSQAPKLLFHYYDKDFNNEADTPDNFQSRRPNTSFCFLDIRSPGLGDTAMYLCATSRDMAGGELFFGEGSRLTVL.

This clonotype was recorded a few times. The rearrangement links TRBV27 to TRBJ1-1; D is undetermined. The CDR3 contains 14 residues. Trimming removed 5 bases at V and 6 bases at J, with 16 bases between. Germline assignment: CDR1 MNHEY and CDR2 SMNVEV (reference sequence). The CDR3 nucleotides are TGTGCCAGCAGTCCGTCAAAGAGGTCGGCTGAAGCTTTCTTT. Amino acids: CASSPSKRSAEAFF.

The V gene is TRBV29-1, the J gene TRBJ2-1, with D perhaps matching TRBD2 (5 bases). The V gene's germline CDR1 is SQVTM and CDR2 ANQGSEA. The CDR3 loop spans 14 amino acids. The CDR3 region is CSAELVISYNEQFF. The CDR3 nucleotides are TGCAGTGCCGAACTAGTGATCTCCTACAATGAGCAGTTCTTC.

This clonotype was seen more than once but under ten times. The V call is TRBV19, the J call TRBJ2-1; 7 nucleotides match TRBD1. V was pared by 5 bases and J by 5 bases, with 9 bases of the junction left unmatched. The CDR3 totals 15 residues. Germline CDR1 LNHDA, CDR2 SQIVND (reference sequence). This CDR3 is CASSPRVGQDNEQFF. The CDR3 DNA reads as TGTGCCAGTAGTCCTAGAGTAGGACAGGACAATGAGCAGTTCTTC.

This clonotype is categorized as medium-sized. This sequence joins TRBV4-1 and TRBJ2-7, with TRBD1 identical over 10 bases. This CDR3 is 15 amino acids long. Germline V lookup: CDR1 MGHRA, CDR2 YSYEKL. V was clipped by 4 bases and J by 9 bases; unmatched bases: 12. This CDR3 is CASSPLSGQGVWQYF. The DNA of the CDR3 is TGCGCCAGCAGCCCTCTGTCCGGACAGGGGGTTTGGCAGTACTTC.

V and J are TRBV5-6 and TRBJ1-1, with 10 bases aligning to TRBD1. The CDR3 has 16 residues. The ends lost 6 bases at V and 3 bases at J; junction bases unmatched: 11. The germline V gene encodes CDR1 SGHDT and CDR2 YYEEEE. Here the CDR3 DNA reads TGTGCCAGCACCCCCCAGACAGGGGGCTTTGACACTGAAGCTTTCTTT. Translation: CASTPQTGGFDTEAFF.

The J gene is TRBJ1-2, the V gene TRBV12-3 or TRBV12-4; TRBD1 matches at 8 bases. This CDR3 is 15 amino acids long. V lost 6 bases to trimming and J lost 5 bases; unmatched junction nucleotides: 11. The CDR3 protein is CASSSQGAYGYGYTF. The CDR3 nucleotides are TGTGCCAGCAGCTCTCAGGGGGCGTATGGTTATGGCTACACCTTC.

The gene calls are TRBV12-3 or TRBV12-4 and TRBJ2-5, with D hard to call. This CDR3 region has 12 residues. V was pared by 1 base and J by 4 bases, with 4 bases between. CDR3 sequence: CASSLGSETQYF. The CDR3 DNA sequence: TGTGCCAGCAGTTTAGGATCAGAGACCCAGTACTTC.

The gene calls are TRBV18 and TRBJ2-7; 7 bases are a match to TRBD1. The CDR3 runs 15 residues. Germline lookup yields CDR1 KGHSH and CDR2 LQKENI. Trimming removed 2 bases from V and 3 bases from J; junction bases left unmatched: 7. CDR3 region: CASSPGTARNYEQYF. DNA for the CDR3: TGTGCCAGCTCACCAGGGACAGCCCGAAACTACGAGCAGTACTTC. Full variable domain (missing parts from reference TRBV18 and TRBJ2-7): NAGVMQNPRHLVRRRGQEARLRCSPMKGHSHVYWYRQLPEEGLKFMVYLQKENIIDESGMPKERFSAEFPKEGPSILRIQQVVRGDSAAYFCASSPGTARNYEQYFGPGTRLTVT.

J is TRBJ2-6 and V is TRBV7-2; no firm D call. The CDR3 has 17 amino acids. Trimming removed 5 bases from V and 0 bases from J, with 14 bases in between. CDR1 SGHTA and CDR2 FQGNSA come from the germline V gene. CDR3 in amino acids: CASSPGSPFSGANVLTF. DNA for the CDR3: TGTGCCAGCAGCCCGGGCTCTCCTTTCTCTGGGGCCAACGTCCTGACTTTC.

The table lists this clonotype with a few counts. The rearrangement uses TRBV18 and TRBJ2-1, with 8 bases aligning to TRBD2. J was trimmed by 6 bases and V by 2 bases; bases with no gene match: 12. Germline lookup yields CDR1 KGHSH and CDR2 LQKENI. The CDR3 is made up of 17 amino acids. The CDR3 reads CASSPLSFREGPNEQFF. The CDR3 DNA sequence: TGTGCCAGCTCACCATTGAGCTTCCGGGAGGGCCCCAATGAGCAGTTCTTC.

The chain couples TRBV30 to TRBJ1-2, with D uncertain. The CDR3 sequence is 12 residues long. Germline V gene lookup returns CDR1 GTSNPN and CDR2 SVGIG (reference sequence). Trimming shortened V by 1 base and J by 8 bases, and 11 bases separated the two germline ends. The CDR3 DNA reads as TGTGCCTGGAGTGGCCGCCGATACGGCTACACCTTC. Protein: CAWSGRRYGYTF.